The entry below gives a single T cell receptor beta chain sequence along with its context. Per the germline V gene, CDR1 is LNHDA and CDR2 is SQIVND (reference sequence). The CDR3 is 13 residues long. V lost 5 bases, J lost 5 bases, and 12 bases lay in between. Assay: immunoSEQ multiplex PCR; the TCRdb copy retains only in-frame clones and omits some. The top ten hold under 30% of the sample, which has approximately 740,000 clones, 80% to 95% seen once. The record originates from a study of shared clonotypes between healthy human individuals. Naive CD8 isolation took CD45RO-negative cells positively selected for CCR7 and excluded terminally differentiated effector memory CD45RA+ cells.

The sequence derives from a young man in good health. The sequenced material came from naive CD8+ T cells sorted from blood. The genes are TRBV19 and TRBJ1-1; D ambiguous. CDR3 loop: CASSLTRRTEAFF. The CDR3 DNA reads as TGTGCCAGTAGTTTGACACGAAGGACTGAAGCTTTCTTT.